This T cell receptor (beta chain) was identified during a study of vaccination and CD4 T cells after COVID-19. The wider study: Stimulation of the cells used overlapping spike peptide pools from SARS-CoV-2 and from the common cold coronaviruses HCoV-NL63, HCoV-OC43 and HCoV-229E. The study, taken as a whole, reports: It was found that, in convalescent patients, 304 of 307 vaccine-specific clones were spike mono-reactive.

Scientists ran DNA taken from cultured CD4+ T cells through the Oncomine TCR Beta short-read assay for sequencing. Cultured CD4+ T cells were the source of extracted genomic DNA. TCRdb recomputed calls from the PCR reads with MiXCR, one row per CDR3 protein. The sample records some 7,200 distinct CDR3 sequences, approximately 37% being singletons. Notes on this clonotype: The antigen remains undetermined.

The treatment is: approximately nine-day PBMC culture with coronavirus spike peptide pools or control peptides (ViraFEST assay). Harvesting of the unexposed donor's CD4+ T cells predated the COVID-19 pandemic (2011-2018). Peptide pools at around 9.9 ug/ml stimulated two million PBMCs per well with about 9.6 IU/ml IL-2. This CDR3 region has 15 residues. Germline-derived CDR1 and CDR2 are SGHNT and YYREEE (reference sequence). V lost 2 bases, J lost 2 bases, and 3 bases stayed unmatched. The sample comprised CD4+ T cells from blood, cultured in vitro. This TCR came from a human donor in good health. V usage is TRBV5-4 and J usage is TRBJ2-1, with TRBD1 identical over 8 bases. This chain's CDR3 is CASSFGQGTYNEQFF. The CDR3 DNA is TGTGCCAGCAGCTTTGGACAGGGCACCTACAATGAGCAGTTCTTC.